This T cell receptor (beta chain) was obtained from a study of prognosis after radiotherapy for stage I lung cancer. Study information: Patients in the cohort never received concurrent therapy with stereotactic body radiotherapy.

Study-wide points: Reportedly, TRBV and TRBJ gene usage varied with metastasis presence.

TCR beta CDR3 was amplified from genomic DNA by two-round multiplex PCR. Primers (each specific to one TRBV or TRBJ gene) were used in first-round PCR. TCRdb re-analysed the multiplex PCR reads in MiXCR, keeping a single row per CDR3 protein. The sample lists about 20,000 distinct CDR3 sequences, 44% occurring once. CDR1 MNHEY and CDR2 SVGEGT come from the germline V gene. The CDR3 is made up of 16 amino acids. V lost 5 bases to trimming and J lost 12 bases; unmatched junction nucleotides: 18. Two time points each involved a draw of about 6.1 milliliters of peripheral blood. With respect to this clonotype: Its antigen is undetermined.

The sequence was obtained from a donor over 45 with non-small cell lung cancer. This chain links TRBV6-2 or TRBV6-3 with TRBJ2-1; 8 bases are shared with TRBD2. Material: PBMCs, obtained before or after stereotactic body radiation therapy (not recorded which). The CDR3 is CASSDLPGLGVAVQFF. The CDR3 coding sequence is TGTGCCAGCAGTGACCTACCGGGACTAGGGGTAGCGGTGCAGTTCTTC.